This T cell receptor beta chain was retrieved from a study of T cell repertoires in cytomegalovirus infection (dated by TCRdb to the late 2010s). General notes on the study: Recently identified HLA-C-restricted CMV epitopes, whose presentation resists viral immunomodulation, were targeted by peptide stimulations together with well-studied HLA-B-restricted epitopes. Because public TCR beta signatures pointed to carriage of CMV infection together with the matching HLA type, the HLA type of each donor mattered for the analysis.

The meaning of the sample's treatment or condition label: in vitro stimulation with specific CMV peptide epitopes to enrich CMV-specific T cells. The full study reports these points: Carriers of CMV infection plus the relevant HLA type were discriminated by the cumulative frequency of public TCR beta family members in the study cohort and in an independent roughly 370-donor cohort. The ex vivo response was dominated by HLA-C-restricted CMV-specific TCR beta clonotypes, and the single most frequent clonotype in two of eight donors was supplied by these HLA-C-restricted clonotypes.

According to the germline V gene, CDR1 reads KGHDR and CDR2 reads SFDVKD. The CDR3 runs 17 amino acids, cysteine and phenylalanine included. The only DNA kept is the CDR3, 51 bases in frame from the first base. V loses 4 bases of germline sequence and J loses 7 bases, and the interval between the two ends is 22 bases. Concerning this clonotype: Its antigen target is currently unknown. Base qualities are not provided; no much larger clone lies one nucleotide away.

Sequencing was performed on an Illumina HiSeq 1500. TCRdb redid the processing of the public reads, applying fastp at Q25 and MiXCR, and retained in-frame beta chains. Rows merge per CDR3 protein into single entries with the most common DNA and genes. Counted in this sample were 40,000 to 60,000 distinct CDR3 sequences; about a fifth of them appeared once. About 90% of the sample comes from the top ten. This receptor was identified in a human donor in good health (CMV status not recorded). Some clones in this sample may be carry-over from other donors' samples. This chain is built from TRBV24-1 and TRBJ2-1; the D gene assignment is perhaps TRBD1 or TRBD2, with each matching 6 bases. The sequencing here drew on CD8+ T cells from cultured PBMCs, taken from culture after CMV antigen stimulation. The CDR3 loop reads CATSDNIGTGRLNEQFF. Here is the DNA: TGTGCCACCAGTGACAATATTGGAACAGGGAGGCTAAATGAGCAGTTCTTC.